The clone carrying this T cell receptor beta chain appeared a few times. The antigen is unknown. The entirety of the isolated RNA underwent reverse transcription, so expressed TCRB transcripts were sequenced. The data were produced by immunoSEQ multiplex PCR, yet TCRdb's version contains in-frame clones alone and is incomplete. Of 300,000 to 350,000 clones in the sample, 13% were seen once. CD4+ naive, central memory, regulatory and stem cell-like memory subsets were isolated by sorting on CD45RO/CCR7/CD25/CD127/CD95/CD27. CDR3 length equals 16 residues. CDR1 is SGHDN and CDR2 is FVKESK in the germline V gene. V was clipped by 6 bases and J by 6 bases; unmatched bases: 10. The sample belongs to a study of beta chain features in type 1 diabetes. The study's findings and limits: Researchers reported that naive, central memory and Treg TCRB repertoires appeared more similar in patients than in healthy donors. TCRB CDR3s were moderately but significantly shorter in Type 1 diabetes patients in all four CD4+ subsets. VDJ junctions in type 1 diabetes patients carried more deletions and fewer insertions.

The receptor was isolated from a woman under 30 with type 1 diabetes. Sequenced: naive CD4+ T cells from blood. The chain recombines TRBV14 with TRBJ2-5; 13 bases map to TRBD2. This CDR3 reads CASSPGLAGSGKTQYF. The CDR3 DNA reads as TGTGCCAGCAGTCCGGGACTAGCGGGAAGCGGGAAGACCCAGTACTTC.